This passage covers 21 T cell receptor beta chains from one sample sequenced in a study of blood T cell repertoires in COVID-19. Repertoires were generated with immunoSEQ multiplex PCR, while TCRdb's copy carries only in-frame clones and drops some. The data contain 490,000 or so clones, 88% of them singletons. The sample was PBMCs or T cells enriched from blood (not recorded which). Receptors were obtained from a woman aged 55-70 years who had recovered from COVID-19.

This chain connects TRBV9 to TRBJ2-5; 9 bases agree with TRBD1. Germline CDR1 reads SGDLS; CDR2 reads YYNGEE. The V gene end was trimmed by 4 bases and the J gene end by 5 bases; junction bases not matched to a gene: 6. This CDR3 has 14 amino acids. In nucleotides, the CDR3 is TGTGCCAGCAGCTTGGGACAGGGTGGGGAGACCCAGTACTTC. Translating it yields CASSLGQGGETQYF. The full variable domain, its missing parts supplied by reference TRBV9 and TRBJ2-5, is DSGVTQTPKHLITATGQRVTLRCSPRSGDLSVYWYQQSLDQGLQFLIQYYNGEERAKGNILERFSAQQFPDLHSELNLSSLELGDSALYFCASSLGQGGETQYFGPGTRLLVL.

CDR3 amino acids: CATTPGPGRGNTIYF. The CDR3, as DNA: TGTGCCACCACGCCTGGACCGGGGAGAGGAAACACCATATATTTT. The chain links TRBV10-3 to TRBJ1-3; D not resolved. Germline V lookup: CDR1 ENHRY, CDR2 SYGVKD. The CDR3 extends over 15 amino acids. V lost 10 bases and J 4 bases, leaving 20 bases between the germline ends.

The chain is built from TRBV7-9 and TRBJ2-3; TRBD2 aligns across 7 bases. This CDR3 is 19 amino acids long. V gave up 1 base and J gave up 0 bases; unmatched junction bases: 13. Germline V lookup: CDR1 SEHNR, CDR2 FQNEAQ (reference sequence). The CDR3 bases are TGTGCCAGCAGCTTAGTCTTGTCGGGGGGATACTCTAGCACAGATACGCAGTATTTT. As protein: CASSLVLSGGYSSTDTQYF.

The chain joins TRBV28 to TRBJ2-7, with D possibly matching TRBD1 (5 bases). V was pared by 4 bases and J by 2 bases, with 21 bases between. This CDR3 is 17 amino acids long. The germline CDR1 and CDR2 sequences are MDHEN and SYDVKM. The CDR3 nucleotides read TGTGCCAGCAGTTCCGTTATGGGGAAAACAGGAACCTACGAGCAGTACGTC. Protein product: CASSSVMGKTGTYEQYV.

The gene calls are TRBV5-1 and TRBJ2-4; the D is unclear. The CDR3 has 16 residues. The V end was cut by 0 bases, the J end by 2 bases, with 12 bases between. The germline V gene encodes CDR1 SGHRS and CDR2 YFSETQ. In DNA form, the CDR3 reads TGCGCCAGCAGCTTGGCCGTCCTTGAGTCCAAAAACATTCAGTACTTC. It translates to CASSLAVLESKNIQYF.

The chain employs TRBV12-3 or TRBV12-4 and TRBJ2-4; D is ambiguous. CDR3 size: 13 residues. V was cut by 3 bases and J by 0 bases, with 3 bases left in between. This CDR3 reads CASSFIAKNIQYF. The CDR3 DNA reads TGTGCCAGCAGTTTTATAGCCAAAAACATTCAGTACTTC.

The chain joins TRBV4-2 to TRBJ2-2, with TRBD1 identical over 8 bases. The CDR3 contains 16 residues. CDR1 is LGHNA, CDR2 YNFKEQ, per germline. V dropped 4 bases and J dropped 3; count of bases not matched to a gene: 7. This CDR3 is CASSPGTGGDTGELFF. Written as DNA, the CDR3 is TGTGCCAGCAGCCCTGGGACAGGAGGGGACACCGGGGAGCTGTTTTTT.

This clone was detected only once. CDR3 in amino acids: CASSLAPHRVTGEKLFF. In nucleotides, the CDR3 is TGTGCCAGCAGCTTAGCCCCCCACAGGGTAACGGGCGAAAAACTGTTTTTT. V usage is TRBV7-2 and J usage is TRBJ1-4; TRBD1 is a possible D gene (6 bases). The germline gives CDR1 SGHTA, CDR2 FQGNSA. Trimming removed 0 bases from V and 8 bases from J, with 19 bases in between. The CDR3 runs 17 residues.

The CDR3 protein is CAWSLGTVYNEQFF. The CDR3 DNA follows: TGTGCCTGGAGCCTGGGGACAGTTTACAATGAGCAGTTCTTC. This chain connects TRBV30 to TRBJ2-1, with TRBD1 identical over 7 bases. V dropped 3 bases and J dropped 4; count of bases not matched to a gene: 6. Germline values: CDR1 GTSNPN, CDR2 SVGIG (reference sequence). The CDR3 loop spans 14 amino acids.

This chain joins TRBV4-2 and TRBJ1-5; D remains ambiguous. The CDR3 covers 15 residues. With 0 bases removed from V and 0 bases from J, the gap between germline ends came to 6 bases. CDR1 is LGHNA and CDR2 is YNFKEQ in the germline V gene. The CDR3 DNA sequence: TGTGCCAGCAGCCAAGATTACGGTAGCAATCAGCCCCAGCATTTT. Protein sequence: CASSQDYGSNQPQHF.

The chain joins TRBV27 to TRBJ2-3; tentative D call: TRBD1 (6 bases). V lost 4 bases to trimming and J lost 5 bases, with 13 bases between them. The CDR3 covers 14 residues. CDR1 and CDR2 from the germline V gene are MNHEY and SMNVEV (reference sequence). The CDR3 DNA reads TGTGCCAGCAGTTCCAGGGGTTGGGTAGATACGCAGTATTTT. Amino acid sequence: CASSSRGWVDTQYF.

V usage is TRBV7-8 and J usage is TRBJ2-1; 12 bases line up with TRBD2. Germline V gene lookup returns CDR1 SGHVS and CDR2 FQNEAQ. The CDR3 extends over 17 amino acids. Trimming at V came to 5 bases and at J to 3 bases, leaving 8 bases not matched to a gene. CDR3 nucleotides: TGTGCCAGCAGCGCCCGGACTAGCGGGGATTTCTACAATGAGCAGTTCTTC. Translation: CASSARTSGDFYNEQFF.

J is TRBJ1-2 and V is TRBV5-4; 12 bases are shared with TRBD1. V gave up 4 bases and J gave up 2 bases; unmatched junction bases: 9. The CDR3 is made up of 17 amino acids. Germline loops: CDR1 SGHNT, CDR2 YYREEE (reference sequence). Here the CDR3 reads CASSGGQGAFINYGYTF. The CDR3 DNA sequence: TGTGCCAGCAGCGGGGGACAGGGGGCTTTTATAAACTATGGCTACACCTTC.

The chain joins TRBV10-1 to TRBJ2-3; TRBD2 agrees at 10 bases. Germline trimming cut 4 bases from V and 1 base from J; bases unmatched to any gene: 5. Germline loops: CDR1 WNHNN, CDR2 SYGVQD (reference sequence). This CDR3 region has 16 residues. CDR3 nucleotide sequence: TGCGCCAGCAGTGTGACTAGCGGGTACGGCACAGATACGCAGTATTTT. The encoded protein is CASSVTSGYGTDTQYF.

The chain uses TRBV19 and TRBJ2-3; TRBD2 aligns across 12 bases. After removal of 2 bases from V and 5 bases from J, the junction contained 5 bases not matched to a gene. CDR1 is LNHDA, CDR2 SQIVND, per germline (reference sequence). This CDR3 region has 16 residues. CDR3 sequence: CASSILAGGLGDTQYF. CDR3 in DNA: TGTGCCAGTAGTATACTAGCGGGGGGGCTCGGAGATACGCAGTATTTT.

This chain connects TRBV4-2 to TRBJ2-7, with 7 nucleotides matching TRBD2. The CDR3 spans 14 residues. CDR1 and CDR2 (germline): LGHNA, YNFKEQ. V was clipped by 1 base and J by 5 bases; unmatched bases: 5. The CDR3 coding sequence is TGTGCCAGCAGCCAAGTAGGACTAGTCAACGAGCAGTACTTC. Encoded protein: CASSQVGLVNEQYF.

A remark on this clone: Other nucleotide sequences in the sample specify the same CDR3. The chain links TRBV19 to TRBJ1-6; TRBD1 aligns across 10 bases. V trimming: 6 bases; J trimming: 7 bases; junction bases outside the gene matches: 3. The CDR3 covers 14 residues. Germline assignment: CDR1 LNHDA and CDR2 SQIVND (reference sequence). CDR3: CASSPGQGNSPLHF. CDR3 DNA: TGTGCCAGTAGCCCGGGACAGGGGAATTCACCCCTCCACTTT.

V and J are TRBV6-5 and TRBJ1-5, with 7 positions matching TRBD1. The V and J ends lost 0 bases and 6 bases, in that order; junction bases with no gene match: 5. In germline, CDR1 is MNHEY, CDR2 SVGAGI. This CDR3 spans 15 amino acids. CDR3 loop: CASSYSGQIIQPQHF. CDR3 DNA: TGTGCCAGCAGTTACTCGGGACAGATTATTCAGCCCCAGCATTTT.

In its sample, this clone was seen once. V is TRBV28 and J is TRBJ2-1, with 10 bases fitting TRBD2. With V trimmed by 6 bases and J by 7 bases, 6 bases remained unmatched. CDR1 and CDR2 from the germline V gene are MDHEN and SYDVKM. The CDR3 length is 14 residues. This chain's CDR3 is CASRSGGAGNEQFF. Here the CDR3 DNA reads TGTGCCAGCAGAAGCGGGGGGGCGGGTAATGAGCAGTTCTTC.

V and J are TRBV6-5 and TRBJ1-1; D is unresolved. Germline V lookup: CDR1 MNHEY, CDR2 SVGAGI. The germline V and J ends were trimmed by 2 bases and 1 base, with 8 bases remaining between them. The CDR3 covers 14 residues. The chain's CDR3 is CASSYIRGNTEAFF. In nucleotides, the CDR3 is TGTGCCAGCAGTTACATCCGGGGGAACACTGAAGCTTTCTTT.

On this clone: Within the sample, other DNA sequences also encode this same CDR3. This chain uses TRBV10-3 with TRBJ1-3; 7 bases agree with TRBD1. The CDR3 has 13 amino acids. Germline-derived CDR1 and CDR2 are ENHRY and SYGVKD. Germline trimming cut 7 bases from V and 1 base from J; bases unmatched to any gene: 1. The CDR3 sequence: CAITTGSGNTIYF. As DNA, the CDR3 is TGTGCCATCACGACAGGGTCTGGAAACACCATATATTTT.